Below are 8 T cell receptor beta chains sequenced from a single sample in a study of blood T cell repertoires in COVID-19. The method was immunoSEQ multiplex PCR; TCRdb's version includes in-frame clones alone and lacks a portion of them. The sample carries roughly 100,000 clones, nearly 90% recorded once. Specimen: peripheral blood. The receptors stem from a man aged 50-59 years in a cohort sampled during active COVID-19.

The genes are TRBV29-1 and TRBJ2-2; D unclear. This CDR3 is 12 amino acids long. Germline CDR1 is SQVTM and CDR2 is ANQGSEA. V dropped 5 bases and J dropped 3 bases, with 7 bases sitting between them. The CDR3 region is CSVPNYTGELFF. The DNA for the CDR3 is TGCAGCGTTCCAAATTACACCGGGGAGCTGTTTTTT.

The V and J genes are TRBV5-1 and TRBJ2-5; D perhaps matches TRBD1 (6 bases). The length of the CDR3 is 14 residues. V gave up 2 bases and J gave up 9 bases, with 17 bases separating them. Germline CDR1 reads SGHRS; CDR2 reads YFSETQ. The DNA of the CDR3 is TGCGCCAGCAGCTTAGGACAGACAAGAGACGCCCAGTACTTC. Translation: CASSLGQTRDAQYF. Based on the CDR3 plus reference TRBV5-1 and TRBJ2-5, the full variable domain is KAGVTQTPRYLIKTRGQQVTLSCSPISGHRSVSWYQQTPGQGLQFLFEYFSETQRNKGNFPGRFSGRQFSNSRSEMNVSTLELGDSALYLCASSLGQTRDAQYFGPGTRLLVL.

This clone is a singleton in its sample. This rearrangement joins TRBV7-6 to TRBJ2-3; 8 nucleotides match TRBD2. The CDR3 spans 16 residues. Germline-derived CDR1 and CDR2 are SGHVS and FNYEAQ. The V and J ends lost 5 bases and 3 bases, in that order; junction bases with no gene match: 10. In DNA form, the CDR3 reads TGTGCCAGCAGCCCCCCCGGGGGGGTAGGGACAGATACGCAGTATTTT. This codes for CASSPPGGVGTDTQYF.

The chain links TRBV5-1 to TRBJ1-3; a possible D gene is TRBD1 (5 bases). The germline CDR1 and CDR2 sequences are SGHRS and YFSETQ. Trimming shortened V by 6 bases and J by 8 bases, and 15 bases separated the two germline ends. The CDR3 is 13 amino acids. The CDR3 DNA reads TGCGCCAGCACCCCGGAGGGGTTAGACACCATATATTTT. Its protein product is CASTPEGLDTIYF.

The chain couples TRBV6-5 to TRBJ1-1; D unclear. Germline CDR1 reads MNHEY; CDR2 reads SVGAGI. V was pared by 5 bases and J by 1 base, with 14 bases between. CDR3 length: 15 residues. The CDR3 nucleotides read TGTGCCAGCAGTCCATCACCCCCCAGGAACACTGAAGCTTTCTTT. Protein: CASSPSPPRNTEAFF.

In this sample, this clone turned up once. The CDR3 DNA is TGTGCCAGCAGCTTGGGACAGGGGCGGCGAGAGCAGTTCTTC. Its translation: CASSLGQGRREQFF. The chain uses TRBV5-6 and TRBJ2-1; 8 bases agree with TRBD1. The ends lost 0 bases at V and 10 bases at J; junction bases unmatched: 6. CDR3 length: 14 amino acids. The germline gives CDR1 SGHDT, CDR2 YYEEEE.

The J gene is TRBJ1-2, the V gene TRBV4-2, with D possibly TRBD1 on 5 matching bases. V lost 0 bases, J lost 5 bases, and 7 bases lay in between. This CDR3 has 13 residues. Looked up from germline, CDR1 is LGHNA and CDR2 is YNFKEQ. The CDR3: CASSQEGQYGYTF. As DNA, the CDR3 is TGTGCCAGCAGCCAAGAAGGACAATATGGCTACACCTTC.

This clone was detected once. The CDR3, as DNA: TGTGCCAGCAGCCCCCCGGGACTAGGAGATCATGAGCAGTTCTTC. It translates to CASSPPGLGDHEQFF. The V gene is TRBV4-2, the J gene TRBJ2-1; 8 nucleotides agree with TRBD2. This CDR3 comprises 15 residues. The germline V gene encodes CDR1 LGHNA and CDR2 YNFKEQ. The ends lost 4 bases at V and 8 bases at J; junction bases unmatched: 10.